These 21 T cell receptor beta chains were all obtained from the same sample, sequenced in a study of T cell repertoires in cytomegalovirus infection. Their cognate antigens are unknown. One entry per CDR3 protein results from TCRdb running MiXCR on the reads. The data show approximately 500,000 distinct CDR3 sequences, roughly a third seen once. The specimen was cultured PBMCs, collected from culture after CMV antigen stimulation. Source of these receptors: a human donor in good health (CMV status not recorded). Some clones in this sample may be carry-over from other donors' samples.

This clonotype was detected only a few times. The V and J genes are TRBV27 and TRBJ2-1; 9 nucleotides agree with TRBD2. Germline V gene sequence: CDR1 MNHEY, CDR2 SMNVEV (reference sequence). The V segment lost 1 base and the J segment 7 bases; nucleotides outside the gene matches: 5. The CDR3 consists of 15 residues. CDR3 loop: CASSLWIAGENEQFF. CDR3 DNA: TGTGCCAGCAGTTTATGGATAGCGGGAGAGAATGAGCAGTTCTTC.

The chain employs TRBV20-1 and TRBJ2-5, with TRBD2 matching 14 bases. V lost 5 bases, J lost 4 bases, and 6 bases stayed unmatched. This CDR3 spans 15 amino acids. CDR1 and CDR2 (germline): DFQATT, SNEGSKA (reference sequence). CDR3 nucleotide sequence: TGCAGTGCTTCCCAGACTAGCGGGAGGGGAGAGACCCAGTACTTC. It yields the protein CSASQTSGRGETQYF.

Many counts were recorded for this clonotype. This CDR3 reads CASSSVVYQETQYF. CDR3 in DNA: TGTGCCAGCAGCTCCGTCGTCTACCAAGAGACCCAGTACTTC. The chain is built from TRBV7-8 and TRBJ2-5; no clear D gene. V lost 4 bases, J lost 0 bases, and 9 bases lay in between. The CDR3 is 14 amino acids. CDR1 is SGHVS and CDR2 is FQNEAQ in the germline V gene.

This clonotype was found a few times. The chain is built from TRBV4-3 and TRBJ2-7, with 9 bases matching TRBD1. This CDR3 is 15 amino acids long. Trimming at V came to 3 bases and at J to 3 bases, leaving 6 bases not matched to a gene. Germline loops: CDR1 LGHNA, CDR2 YSLEER. In nucleotides, the CDR3 is TGCGCCAGCAGCCATAACAGGGGGCCGAACTACGAGCAGTACTTC. Amino acid sequence: CASSHNRGPNYEQYF.

The rearrangement uses TRBV7-2 and TRBJ2-2, with 12 bases matching TRBD1. The CDR3 is 18 amino acids. With V trimmed by 5 bases and J by 5 bases, 12 bases remained unmatched. The germline CDR1 and CDR2 sequences are SGHTA and FQGNSA. In DNA, the CDR3 is TGTGCCAGCAGCCCGCGGAAAGGGACAGGGGGCCGGACCGGGGAGCTGTTTTTT. Amino acids: CASSPRKGTGGRTGELFF.

This chain joins TRBV6-6 and TRBJ2-3, with 10 bases that match TRBD2. The J segment lost 1 base and the V segment lost 7 bases, leaving 2 bases of the junction unmatched. From germline, CDR1 is MNHNY and CDR2 SVGAGI (reference sequence). The CDR3 sequence is 14 residues long. CDR3 sequence reads: CASTGLAGTDTQYF. CDR3 sequence (DNA): TGTGCCAGCACCGGACTAGCGGGCACAGATACGCAGTATTTT.

A few counts support this clonotype. The chain is built from TRBV19 and TRBJ2-3; D unresolved. V was trimmed by 6 bases and J by 3 bases, leaving 13 bases between them. CDR1 is LNHDA and CDR2 is SQIVND in the germline V gene (reference sequence). The CDR3 is 14 residues long. Written as DNA, the CDR3 is TGTGCCAGTAGCGAACTACTCCGGACAGATACGCAGTATTTT. Translation: CASSELLRTDTQYF.

CDR3 loop: CASSFGQASDTQYF. CDR3 sequence (DNA): TGTGCCAGCAGCTTTGGACAGGCATCAGATACGCAGTATTTT. The J gene is TRBJ2-3, the V gene TRBV11-3, with 7 bases identical to TRBD1. CDR3 length: 14 amino acids. Germline V gives CDR1 SGHNT, CDR2 YENEEA. The ends lost 3 bases at V and 4 bases at J; junction bases unmatched: 4.

The chain is built from TRBV7-2 and TRBJ2-1; 13 bases are shared with TRBD2. Per germline, CDR1 SGHTA and CDR2 FQGNSA. The CDR3 totals 14 residues. Losses at the gene ends were 1 base for V and 15 bases for J; bases not matched to a gene: 6. In DNA form, the CDR3 reads TGTGCCAGCAGCTTAGATGGACTAGCGGGAGATCGGTTCTTC. It yields the protein CASSLDGLAGDRFF.

Ten or more counts support this clonotype. J is TRBJ1-3 and V is TRBV30, with D unresolved. V lost 2 bases, J lost 3 bases, and 8 bases lay in between. Germline CDR1 and CDR2: GTSNPN and SVGIG (reference sequence). The CDR3 has 13 residues. CDR3 nucleotide sequence: TGTGCCTGGAGTATCGGGATTGGAAACACCATATATTTT. It specifies CAWSIGIGNTIYF.

The J gene is TRBJ2-2, the V gene TRBV25-1, with TRBD2 identical over 9 bases. V lost 9 bases, J lost 1 base, and 3 bases stayed unmatched. This CDR3 region has 14 residues. Germline V gives CDR1 MGHDK, CDR2 SYGVNS. CDR3 loop: CARFSGGNTGELFF. The CDR3 DNA reads as TGTGCCAGGTTTAGCGGGGGGAACACCGGGGAGCTGTTTTTT.

This rearrangement joins TRBV11-1 to TRBJ1-1; no clear D gene. Germline values: CDR1 SGHAT, CDR2 FQDESV (reference sequence). V lost 6 bases, J lost 1 base, and 12 bases lay in between. The CDR3 has 14 amino acids. In DNA, the CDR3 is TGTGCCAGCAGTTTCCGACTGGAGAACACTGAAGCTTTCTTT. Encoded protein: CASSFRLENTEAFF.

The chain is built from TRBV20-1 and TRBJ2-1, with D hard to call. V was clipped by 7 bases and J by 7 bases, with 8 bases between them. The germline gives CDR1 DFQATT, CDR2 SNEGSKA (reference sequence). The CDR3 consists of 10 residues. The DNA for the CDR3 is TGCAGTGTTGGAAGGAATGAGCAGTTCTTC. Protein product: CSVGRNEQFF.

This clonotype was detected ten times or more. The chain combines TRBV7-2 with TRBJ2-1, with 11 bases identical to TRBD2. The CDR3 runs to 15 residues. Germline V gene sequence: CDR1 SGHTA, CDR2 FQGNSA. The V segment lost 3 bases and the J segment 10 bases; nucleotides outside the gene matches: 8. The CDR3, as DNA: TGTGCCAGCAGCTTGGCACTAGCGGGAGTCGACGAGCAGTTCTTC. It yields the protein CASSLALAGVDEQFF.

This clonotype was seen only a few times. The chain recombines TRBV27 with TRBJ2-4; D may be TRBD1 (6 bases). Trimming cost V 2 bases and J 9 bases, with 11 bases left between them. CDR1 is MNHEY and CDR2 is SMNVEV in the germline V gene (reference sequence). The CDR3 has 13 residues. CDR3 bases: TGTGCCAGCAGTTTAAGGGGGATCGGCATTCAGTACTTC. As protein: CASSLRGIGIQYF.

The chain employs TRBV11-2 and TRBJ2-3; 9 nucleotides align to TRBD1. V shed 3 bases, J shed 7 bases, and the junction held 11 bases outside the gene matches. This CDR3 comprises 16 residues. The germline V gene has CDR1 SGHAT and CDR2 FQNNGV. The CDR3 coding sequence is TGTGCCAGCAGCTTTCCCCGTGGACAGGGGACAAATACGCAGTATTTT. Its translation is CASSFPRGQGTNTQYF.

The chain is built from TRBV6-4 and TRBJ2-1, with 8 bases identical to TRBD2. Per the germline V gene, CDR1 is MRHNA and CDR2 is SNTAGT. This CDR3 comprises 15 residues. Trimming at V came to 4 bases and at J to 2 bases, leaving 4 bases not matched to a gene. CDR3 residues: CASSVLAGTYNEQFF. The CDR3 DNA reads TGTGCCAGCAGTGTCCTAGCGGGTACCTACAATGAGCAGTTCTTC.

The chain is built from TRBV28 and TRBJ2-1; 8 positions match TRBD1. The CDR3 has 15 amino acids. After removal of 6 bases from V and 6 bases from J, the junction contained 10 bases not matched to a gene. Germline V gene data show CDR1 as MDHEN and CDR2 as SYDVKM. CDR3: CASSTAGQGSNEQFF. In DNA form, the CDR3 reads TGTGCCAGCAGCACGGCAGGACAGGGAAGCAATGAGCAGTTCTTC.

This clonotype turned up a few times. The V and J genes are TRBV4-3 and TRBJ2-1; TRBD2 agrees at 9 bases. The trim removed 1 base at V and 8 bases at J, leaving 6 bases unmatched. Germline CDR1 reads LGHNA; CDR2 reads YSLEER. This CDR3 is built from 15 residues. The CDR3, as DNA: TGCGCCAGCAGCCAAGCGGGACTAGCTAGGGATGAGCAGTTCTTC. Translated: CASSQAGLARDEQFF.

This chain joins TRBV4-2 and TRBJ1-2, with D maybe TRBD1 (6 bases). Germline V lookup: CDR1 LGHNA, CDR2 YNFKEQ. The CDR3 consists of 18 residues. V was cut by 1 base and J by 0 bases, with 18 bases left in between. DNA of the CDR3: TGTGCCAGCAGCCAAGGTTCAGGGGCGGTTTGGTCTAACTATGGCTACACCTTC. Amino acids: CASSQGSGAVWSNYGYTF.

J is TRBJ1-2 and V is TRBV27; D is perhaps TRBD1 (6 bases). CDR3 length: 15 residues. The germline V gene encodes CDR1 MNHEY and CDR2 SMNVEV (reference sequence). The V and J ends lost 4 bases and 5 bases respectively, with 17 bases between them. The CDR3 region is CASSSTRAGAYGYTF. Here the CDR3 DNA reads TGTGCCAGCAGTTCCACGAGGGCAGGGGCATATGGCTACACCTTC.